This T cell receptor (beta chain) was profiled in a study of cytomegalovirus exposure and HLA in healthy donors (TCRdb year 2017). In the study overall: An earlier analysis of 587 of the donors reported 276 Gb of sequence data and 100 million to 120 million unique TCR beta sequences obtained from about 180 million T cells. An early release that covered about 640 HLA-typed donors contained approximately 290 gigabases of sequencing data and around 80 million unique TCR sequences. Of the 350 to 400 genotyped donors, approximately 83% fell in the genetic ancestry cluster associated with self-reported Caucasian donors. The study aimed to test whether cataloging public T cell receptors could reveal signatures of past pathogen exposure. Using immunosequencing, the study profiled T cell repertoires from fewer than 700 subjects and related those repertoires to cytomegalovirus serostatus. In addition to the first cohort of 650 to 800 subjects, a separate validation cohort of 130 or so different subjects was used. To predict cytomegalovirus infection status, the study combined high-throughput TCR immunosequencing, statistical association of individual TCRs with disease status, and machine learning. A later analysis re-examined previously published TCR beta repertoires from just over 650 donors and added high-resolution HLA genotyping to investigate patterns of TCR occurrence. Rather than drawing on any new phenotypic data, the later analysis identified candidate immune exposures from TCR beta sequences and the way those sequences occurred across donors. In an earlier analysis of roughly 580 of the donors, high-throughput TCR beta sequencing was used to judge whether each TCR beta V gene segment behaved as functional or pseudogenic. Donor age, sex, ethnicity and CMV serostatus were collected together with the repertoire data. In a later genetic analysis, genome-wide SNP genotypes for about 55% of the roughly 700 donors were used, and that subset was treated as a discovery cohort. Every discovery cohort repertoire had been produced on one sequencing platform. HLA typing covered class I and class II loci at four-digit resolution. Typing coverage differed by locus: A, B, C, DRB1 and DQB1 were typed in roughly 620-630 donors, DQA1 in 500 to 550, DPA1 in nearly 610, and DPB1 in 400 to 480. Roughly 5 DR-DQ haplotypes were handled as single units for association and clustering because linkage in the cohort was strong. On average, 235,054 unique TCR beta nucleotide sequences were sequenced per donor among a few hundred genotyped donors of the cohort, with roughly 18% of those sequences being non-productive. General study outcomes and caveats: Three of the identified cytomegalovirus-associated TCR beta chains were confirmed in vitro to be specific for cytomegalovirus antigens. In a later analysis, the rate of TCR association differed among HLA loci, with DRB1 alleles having the most associated TCRs and HLA-C alleles having the fewest. Sequencing depth was assumed to be roughly uniform across donors in the presence/absence analyses, though that assumption may not hold. Because counts were too low, about 18 rarely observed V segments, including chromosome 9 orphons, were excluded from the earlier analysis of roughly 580 of the donors. Strong co-occurrence of HLA alleles, especially DR and DQ, made assigning TCR associations to individual alleles difficult. A cluster of highly shared sequence variants was judged likely to represent a technical artifact of the sequencing pipeline. According to a later genetic analysis, donors in an Asian-associated ancestry cluster had fewer N-insertions in productive TCRs than the approximately 670-donor mean. Linkage disequilibrium might explain the correlated functional status among segregating V segments, but an unknown experimental factor could not be ruled out. The authors suggested that the approach could potentially be extended to other disease states and immunological phenotypes. Because HLA typing was missing for some donors at each locus, association tests included only the typed subset. According to a later analysis, parvovirus B19, influenza, CMV and Epstein-Barr virus appeared linked to several top co-occurrence clusters. CMV serostatus was the only immune exposure information available for the cohort. An earlier analysis of around 540 of the donors showed that most TCR beta V segments appeared in productive rearrangements either about 87% or about 30% of the time, which broadly matched IMGT annotations. Most TCR sequences were observed very rarely across donors, whereas some public TCRs were present in many individuals. A further reported finding was that TCR beta sequences accurately predicted the HLA-A and HLA-B alleles for most subjects in the first cohort. An association between a missense DCLRE1C variant and V-gene and J-gene trimming of TCR beta chains was found in a later genetic analysis and replicated in an independent cohort. The study listed 150 to 200 TCR beta chains as associated with cytomegalovirus. In a later analysis, HLA-associated TCR beta chains showed more clonal expansion and lower generation probabilities than non-associated chains that were equally common. Cytomegalovirus status was reported to be diagnosed by the classifier with high specificity and sensitivity in both the original and validation cohorts. Some IMGT-functional V segments, including TRBV6-2 and TRBV6-3, could not be told apart with the 87-base-pair reads, so those segments were excluded. Specific HLA alleles were associated with roughly 16,000 TCR beta sequences at a false discovery rate of 0.05 in a later analysis. In this cohort, only TCR beta chains were sequenced, and detectable features were limited by the absence of alpha or paired-chain data. Most CMV-associated TCR beta chains appeared to be HLA-restricted in a later analysis, and the HLA associations seemed to be driven largely by CMV exposure.

A single count supports this clone. Which antigen it targets is not known. Base qualities are not recorded, but no much larger clone differs from it by a single base. The cysteine opens and the phenylalanine closes a CDR3 of 16 amino acids. The read is trimmed to its CDR3 DNA, 48 bases read in frame from base 1. Germline trimming: 10 bases from V, 7 bases from J; junction bases outside gene matches: 19. Per the germline V gene (reference sequence), LNHDA is the CDR1 and SQIVND is the CDR2. Library prep was done by the immunoSEQ multiplex PCR assay. For the multiplex PCR, a mixture combining 60 forward primers for TCR Vbeta segments and 13 reverse primers for TCR Jbeta segments was used. The CDR3 region of rearranged TCR beta genes was amplified from genomic DNA with a multiplex PCR assay. The amplified TCR beta libraries were sequenced on the Illumina HiSeq System as 87-base-pair reads. The authors processed their data as follows. A later analysis counted some 80 million unique TCR beta chains across the 600 to 850 repertoires, and around 12 million of these chains were shared by at least two donors. A nearest-neighbor algorithm error-corrected the raw reads and collapsed the reads into unique sequences, merging closely related sequences to remove PCR and sequencing errors. V, D and J gene segments were assigned by aligning CDR3 sequences to IMGT reference sequences. For a sequence to be retained, a match of at least six nucleotides was required to both a V gene segment and a J gene segment. Rearrangements were called productive when the CDR3 lacked stop codons and stayed in frame with V and J; all others were non-productive. CDR3 was defined by IMGT convention, running from the second conserved V-encoded cysteine to the conserved J-encoded phenylalanine. In an earlier analysis of more than 550 of the donors, sequences lacking an unambiguous match to a single V gene segment were excluded. In an earlier analysis of a few hundred of the donors, V segments were called functional above 56.7% productive rearrangements and were called segregating when the between-donor standard deviation exceeded 5%. To diagnose cytomegalovirus status from the catalog of TCR beta chain sequences, a statistical classification framework was built. A later analysis assigned V and J genes by comparing TCR nucleotide sequences with IMGT/GENE-DB human TR gene sequences. In a later analysis, CDR3 sequences and most-parsimonious VDJ recombination scenarios were assigned using the TCRdist pipeline. In a later analysis, each TCR beta chain was defined by its CDR3 amino acid sequence together with its V-gene family, and reads without a unique V-gene family were excluded. As a way to deal with suspected cross-contamination and a sequencing artifact, a later analysis dropped over 550 nucleotide sequences that were highly shared and had low generation probability. In a later analysis, a clonal expansion index for each public chain was calculated from normalized within-repertoire ranks of inferred template counts. In a later analysis, generation probabilities were computed using a VDJ recombination model fitted to out-of-frame rearrangements, and the results were checked against IGoR. Hypergeometric tests were used in a later analysis to score TCR-TCR, TCR-HLA and TCR-CMV co-occurrence, with a repertoire-size bias correction applied to the TCR pairs. To estimate false discovery rates, a later analysis permuted the HLA or CMV assignments 20 times. A later analysis grouped co-occurring TCRs with DBSCAN, adding TCRdist sequence similarity when clustering within HLA-allele-positive subsets. Co-occurrence clustering excluded repertoires with fewer than 30,000 or more than 120,000 public chains, plus five with anomalous nucleotide sharing. Not all clones reach the TCRdb copy of this immuneACCESS table, which keeps in-frame sequences only. Checked studies attribute under half of the gap to unresolved V genes and leave the rest unexplained. D and trimming come from the DNA, and the V and J calls and clone size come from that table. The sample table records fewer than 350,000 clones; around 90% of these occur just once. Together, the top ten hold roughly 2.3% of the sample.

The cohort consisted of 600 or so healthy bone marrow donors. At the time of sampling, every cohort member was nominally healthy, though immune exposures that went unrecorded were likely present. The donor tested CMV seronegative and was one of the 352 seronegative cohort members. Each donor provided a peripheral blood sample, and peripheral blood mononuclear cells were used for TCR beta sequencing. The Qiagen DNeasy Blood Extraction Kit was used to extract genomic DNA from the blood cell samples. Sample: PBMCs. The source of this sequence is a woman under 30 in good health and CMV-seronegative. Here the chain combines TRBV19 and TRBJ1-5, and 7 junction bases match TRBD1. Here is the DNA: TGTGCCACACTCGACTTACAGGGGACTGGTCGGCAGCCCCAGCATTTT. Translated, this gives CATLDLQGTGRQPQHF. Here the CDR3 is joined to the reference TRBV19 and TRBJ1-5 genes, and the full variable domain is: DGGITQSPKYLFRKEGQNVTLSCEQNLNHDAMYWYRQDPGQGLRLIYYSQIVNDFQKGDIAEGYSVSREKKESFPLTVTSAQKNPTAFYLCATLDLQGTGRQPQHFGDGTRLSIL.